Sequencing of this T cell receptor (beta chain) was carried out in a study of T cell clonality in common variable immunodeficiency. This clone was counted ten times or more. Its antigen is unknown. Coverage ceases 3 residues before the CDR3 finishes, and the germline J gene fills in the end. Germline V lookup: CDR1 SGHRS, CDR2 YFSETQ. The ends lost 2 bases at V and 6 bases at J; junction bases unmatched: 3. The CDR3 is 15 residues long. The CVID group had fewer than 19 females and fewer than 35 males, mean age 40. Patients and controls were mostly of Caucasian heritage. Libraries were prepared by immunoSEQ multiplex PCR; TCRdb keeps only in-frame clonotypes and omits some of them. The data show approximately 20,000 clones, with none appearing a single time. Study findings and constraints: Reportedly, TCR beta sequences from common variable immunodeficiency showed fewer deletions and N-nucleotide insertions.

This chain links TRBV5-1 with TRBJ2-1; TRBD2 matches 12 bases. The sequenced material came from peripheral blood mononuclear cells. This clonotype originated in a human donor with common variable immunodeficiency. CDR3 DNA (partial): TGCGCCAGCAGCTTACTGACTAGCGGGAGCAATGAG. Translated, it gives CASSLLTSGSNE. The entire CDR3 protein is CASSLLTSGSNEQFF.